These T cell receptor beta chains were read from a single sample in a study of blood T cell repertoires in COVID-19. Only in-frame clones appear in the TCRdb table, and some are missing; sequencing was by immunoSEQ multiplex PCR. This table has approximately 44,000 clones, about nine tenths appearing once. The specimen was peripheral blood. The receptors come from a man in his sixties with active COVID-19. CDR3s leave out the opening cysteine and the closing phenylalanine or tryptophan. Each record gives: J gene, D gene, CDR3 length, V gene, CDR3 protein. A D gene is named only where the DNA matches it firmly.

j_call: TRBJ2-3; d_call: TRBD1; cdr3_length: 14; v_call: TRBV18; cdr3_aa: ASSPVGQGIPDTQY
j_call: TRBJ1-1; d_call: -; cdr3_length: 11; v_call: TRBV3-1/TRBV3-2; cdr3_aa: ASSETGRTEAF
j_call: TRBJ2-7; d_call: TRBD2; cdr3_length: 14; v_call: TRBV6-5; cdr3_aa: ASSYSRLASSYEQY
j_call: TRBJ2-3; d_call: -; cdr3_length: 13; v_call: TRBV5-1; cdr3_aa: ASSLAGERTDTQY
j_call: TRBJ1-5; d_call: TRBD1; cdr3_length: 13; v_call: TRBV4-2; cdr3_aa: ASSQGGQDGQPQH
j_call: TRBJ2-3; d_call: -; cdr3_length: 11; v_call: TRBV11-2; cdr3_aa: ASSLGLVDTQY
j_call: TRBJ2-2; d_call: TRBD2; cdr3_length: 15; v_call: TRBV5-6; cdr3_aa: ASSWGLAGEGIGELF
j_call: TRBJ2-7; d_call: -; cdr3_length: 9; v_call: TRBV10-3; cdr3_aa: AISALYEQY
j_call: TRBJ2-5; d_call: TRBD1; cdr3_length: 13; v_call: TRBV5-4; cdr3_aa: ASSAIDRVQETQY
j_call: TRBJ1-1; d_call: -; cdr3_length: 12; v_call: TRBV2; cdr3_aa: ASRRGQLNTEAF
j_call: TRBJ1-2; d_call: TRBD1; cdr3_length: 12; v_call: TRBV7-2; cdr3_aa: ASSRPQGAGGYT
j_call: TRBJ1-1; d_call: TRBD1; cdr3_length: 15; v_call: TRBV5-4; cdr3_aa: ASSPGQGKSKNTEAF
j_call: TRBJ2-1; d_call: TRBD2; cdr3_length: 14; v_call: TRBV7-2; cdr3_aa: ASSYGIGTTYNEQF
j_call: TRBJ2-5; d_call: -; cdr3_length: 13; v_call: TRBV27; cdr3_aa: ASSYLSGSGETQY
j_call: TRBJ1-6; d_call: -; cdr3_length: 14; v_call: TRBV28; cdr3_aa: ASSVTGSSYNSPLH
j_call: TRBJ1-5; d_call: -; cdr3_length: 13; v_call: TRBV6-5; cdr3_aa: ASSTYRDSNQPQH
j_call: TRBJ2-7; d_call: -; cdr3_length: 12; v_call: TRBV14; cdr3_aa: ASSQESGNYEQY
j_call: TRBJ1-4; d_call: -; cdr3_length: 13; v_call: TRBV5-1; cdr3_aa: ASSSVNPTNEKLF
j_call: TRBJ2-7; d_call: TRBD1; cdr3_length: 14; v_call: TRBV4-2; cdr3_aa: ASSQLFGTVSYEQY
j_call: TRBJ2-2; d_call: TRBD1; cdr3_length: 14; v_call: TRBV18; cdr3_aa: ASSPGQGPNTGELF
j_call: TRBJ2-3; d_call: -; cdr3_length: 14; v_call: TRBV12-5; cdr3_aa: ASGGALDKPVNTQY
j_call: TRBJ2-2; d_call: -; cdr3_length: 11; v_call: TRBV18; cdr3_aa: ASQEQNTGELF
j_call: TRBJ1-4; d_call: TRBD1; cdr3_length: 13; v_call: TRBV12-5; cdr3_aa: ASGLTGQGGEKLF
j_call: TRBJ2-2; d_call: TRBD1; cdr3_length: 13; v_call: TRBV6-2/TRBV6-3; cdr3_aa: ASSPTGGIHGELF
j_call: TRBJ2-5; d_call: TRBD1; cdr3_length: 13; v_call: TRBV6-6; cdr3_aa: ASSYPGTGDETQY
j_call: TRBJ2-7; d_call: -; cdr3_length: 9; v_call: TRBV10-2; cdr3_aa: ASASLYEQY
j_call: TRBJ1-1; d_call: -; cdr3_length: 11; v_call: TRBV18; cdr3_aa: ASSLDRNTEAF
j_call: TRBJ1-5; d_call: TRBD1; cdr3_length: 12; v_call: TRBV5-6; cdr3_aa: ASSLGQGIQPQH